A selection of T cell receptor beta chains follows, all from one sample in a study of breast tumors, draining lymph nodes, adjacent tissues. MiXCR, applied by TCRdb to the multiplex PCR reads, yields one record per CDR3 protein. The sample has 24,000 or so distinct CDR3 sequences, about 24% seen once. The sequenced material came from breast tumor tissue. All receptors derive from a female donor with breast cancer. Some clones in this sample may be carry-over from other donors' samples. Each CDR3 is given with its conserved first and last residue. The D gene is left open where the match is weak. Clone size is shown for a subset of rows, as once, few, many or a class of expanded clone.

d_call: TRBD1; clone_size: many; j_call: TRBJ2-1; v_call: TRBV19; cdr3_aa: CASSLTGVTYNEQFF; cdr3_nt: TGTGCCAGTAGTTTGACAGGGGTCACCTACAATGAGCAGTTCTTC
d_call: -; clone_size: many; j_call: TRBJ2-2; v_call: TRBV5-1; cdr3_aa: CASSSRENTGELFF; cdr3_nt: TGCGCCAGCAGCTCACGGGAGAACACCGGGGAGCTGTTTTTT
d_call: TRBD1; clone_size: -; j_call: TRBJ1-1; v_call: TRBV6-5; cdr3_aa: CASSYSDRPNTEAFF; cdr3_nt: TGTGCCAGCAGTTACTCGGACAGGCCTAACACTGAAGCTTTCTTT
d_call: -; clone_size: many; j_call: TRBJ2-3; v_call: TRBV7-2; cdr3_aa: CASSPSVAVHTQYF; cdr3_nt: TGTGCCAGTTCCCCTAGCGTTGCCGTCCATACGCAGTATTTT
d_call: -; clone_size: -; j_call: TRBJ2-5; v_call: TRBV7-8; cdr3_aa: CASSLGSGTRGIQYF; cdr3_nt: TGTGCCAGCAGCTTAGGAAGTGGGACCCGGGGGATCCAGTACTTC
d_call: -; clone_size: many; j_call: TRBJ2-2; v_call: TRBV12-3/TRBV12-4; cdr3_aa: CASSPTRSGGTGELFF; cdr3_nt: TGTGCCAGCAGTCCGACTAGAAGTGGGGGCACCGGGGAGCTGTTTTTT
d_call: -; clone_size: many; j_call: TRBJ2-7; v_call: TRBV5-4; cdr3_aa: CASSLNGLYYEQYF; cdr3_nt: TGTGCCAGCAGCCTTAACGGACTCTACTACGAGCAGTACTTC
d_call: -; clone_size: -; j_call: TRBJ2-7; v_call: TRBV7-9; cdr3_aa: CASSTRPGASFEQYF; cdr3_nt: TGCGCCAGCAGTACTCGGCCAGGGGCTAGTTTCGAGCAGTACTTC
d_call: -; clone_size: once; j_call: TRBJ2-7; v_call: TRBV25-1; cdr3_aa: CASSETGRHQYEQYF; cdr3_nt: TGTGCCAGCAGCGAAACCGGGAGACACCAATACGAGCAGTACTTC
d_call: TRBD1; clone_size: many; j_call: TRBJ2-1; v_call: TRBV6-5; cdr3_aa: CASSYPMDRAGGKANEQFF; cdr3_nt: TGTGCCAGCAGTTACCCTATGGACAGGGCAGGGGGCAAAGCCAATGAGCAGTTCTTC
d_call: -; clone_size: -; j_call: TRBJ1-5; v_call: TRBV5-1; cdr3_aa: CASSQDSLNQPQHF; cdr3_nt: TGCGCCAGCAGCCAAGACAGCCTCAATCAGCCCCAGCATTTT
d_call: TRBD2; clone_size: many; j_call: TRBJ2-3; v_call: TRBV5-6; cdr3_aa: CASSRASGSRTDTQYF; cdr3_nt: TGTGCCAGCTCGAGGGCTAGCGGGTCGAGAACAGATACGCAGTATTTT
d_call: -; clone_size: many; j_call: TRBJ2-5; v_call: TRBV5-1; cdr3_aa: CASSFVQGGETQYF; cdr3_nt: TGCGCCAGCAGCTTCGTACAGGGTGGTGAGACCCAGTACTTC
d_call: -; clone_size: -; j_call: TRBJ1-1; v_call: TRBV7-8; cdr3_aa: CASSLRRDAEAFF; cdr3_nt: TGTGCCAGCAGCTTACGAAGGGACGCTGAAGCTTTCTTT
d_call: -; clone_size: many; j_call: TRBJ1-2; v_call: TRBV20-1; cdr3_aa: CSAPTGRANYGYTF; cdr3_nt: TGCAGTGCACCGACGGGCAGGGCTAACTATGGCTACACCTTC
d_call: TRBD2; clone_size: medium-sized; j_call: TRBJ2-3; v_call: TRBV20-1; cdr3_aa: CSAEGILAGGGTDTQYF; cdr3_nt: TGCAGTGCGGAGGGGATCTTAGCGGGAGGGGGGACAGATACGCAGTATTTT
d_call: -; clone_size: many; j_call: TRBJ1-6; v_call: TRBV6-5; cdr3_aa: CASSYSSEALNSPLHF; cdr3_nt: TGTGCCAGCAGTTACTCGTCAGAAGCCCTTAATTCACCCCTCCACTTT
d_call: -; clone_size: many; j_call: TRBJ2-2; v_call: TRBV29-1; cdr3_aa: CSVRWTGELFF; cdr3_nt: TGCAGCGTTAGGTGGACCGGGGAGCTGTTTTTT
d_call: -; clone_size: many; j_call: TRBJ2-7; v_call: TRBV6-1; cdr3_aa: CASSERGGNLYEQYF; cdr3_nt: TGTGCCAGCAGTGAACGAGGGGGGAACCTATACGAGCAGTACTTC
d_call: -; clone_size: -; j_call: TRBJ2-2; v_call: TRBV27; cdr3_aa: CASSFRSVGSTGELFF; cdr3_nt: TGTGCCAGCAGTTTCCGGTCGGTTGGGAGCACCGGGGAGCTGTTTTTT
d_call: -; clone_size: many; j_call: TRBJ2-7; v_call: TRBV7-9; cdr3_aa: CASSRPRDLYF; cdr3_nt: TGTGCCAGCAGCCGCCCCAGGGATTTGTACTTC
d_call: -; clone_size: few; j_call: TRBJ1-1; v_call: TRBV2; cdr3_aa: CASSEDRNTEAFF; cdr3_nt: TGTGCCAGCAGTGAGGACAGGAACACTGAAGCTTTCTTT
d_call: -; clone_size: -; j_call: TRBJ1-1; v_call: TRBV3-1; cdr3_aa: CASSRGTGTYTEAFF; cdr3_nt: TGTGCCAGCAGCCGAGGAACAGGGACGTACACTGAAGCTTTCTTT
d_call: -; clone_size: many; j_call: TRBJ1-2; v_call: TRBV27; cdr3_aa: CASTRGPEYGYTF; cdr3_nt: TGTGCCAGCACCCGTGGTCCGGAATATGGCTACACCTTC
d_call: -; clone_size: medium-sized; j_call: TRBJ2-1; v_call: TRBV7-3; cdr3_aa: CASSPPGGNEQFF; cdr3_nt: TGTGCCAGCAGCCCCCCTGGGGGCAATGAGCAGTTCTTC
d_call: -; clone_size: -; j_call: TRBJ1-2; v_call: TRBV12-3/TRBV12-4; cdr3_aa: CASLTGEVGGYTF; cdr3_nt: TGTGCCAGCTTGACAGGAGAGGTTGGTGGCTACACCTTC
d_call: -; clone_size: few; j_call: TRBJ2-1; v_call: TRBV19; cdr3_aa: CASSPGVEEVYNEQFF; cdr3_nt: TGTGCCAGTAGTCCCGGTGTGGAGGAAGTTTACAATGAGCAGTTCTTC
d_call: TRBD2; clone_size: many; j_call: TRBJ2-3; v_call: TRBV6-1; cdr3_aa: CASSPRGSGRATNTDTQYF; cdr3_nt: TGTGCCAGCAGTCCCCGGGGTAGCGGGAGGGCCACTAACACAGATACGCAGTATTTT
d_call: -; clone_size: medium-sized; j_call: TRBJ1-6; v_call: TRBV5-1; cdr3_aa: CASSSGVNSPLHF; cdr3_nt: TGCGCCAGCAGCTCAGGGGTGAACTCACCCCTCCACTTT
d_call: -; clone_size: many; j_call: TRBJ2-1; v_call: TRBV12-5; cdr3_aa: CASGLGRHDEQFF; cdr3_nt: TGTGCTAGTGGTTTAGGACGACACGATGAGCAGTTCTTC
d_call: TRBD2; clone_size: many; j_call: TRBJ2-1; v_call: TRBV4-1; cdr3_aa: CASSPQTSGTSYNEQFF; cdr3_nt: TGCGCCAGCAGCCCTCAAACTAGCGGGACCTCCTACAATGAGCAGTTCTTC
d_call: -; clone_size: many; j_call: TRBJ1-2; v_call: TRBV6-4; cdr3_aa: CASSDLAGGKGGYTF; cdr3_nt: TGTGCCAGCAGTGACCTCGCCGGCGGGAAGGGCGGCTACACCTTC